This TCR beta chain stems from a study of blood T cell repertoires in COVID-19. Sequenced by immunoSEQ multiplex PCR; TCRdb stores in-frame clones only, minus some. This repertoire shows about 260,000 clones, 85% to 90% found once; its top ten account for less than 1.6%. CDR3 length equals 15 residues. CDR1 is MNHEY and CDR2 is SMNVEV in the germline V gene (reference sequence). Trimming removed 1 base at V and 4 bases at J, with 13 bases between. The gene calls are TRBV27 and TRBJ1-2; D unresolved. The clonotype originates from a woman aged 40 to 55 who had recovered from COVID-19. The sequenced sample was peripheral blood. CDR3 sequence: CASSLFGIYSYGYTF. CDR3 DNA: TGTGCCAGCAGTTTATTCGGTATCTATAGCTATGGCTACACCTTC.